This T cell receptor beta chain was found in a study of cytomegalovirus exposure and HLA in healthy donors. Overall study findings and caveats: DRB1 had the most TCR associations and HLA-C the fewest, a later analysis found, with rates varying by HLA locus.

Trimming removed 0 bases from V and 7 bases from J, with 15 bases in between. The CDR3 contains 15 residues. In germline, CDR1 is LGHNA, CDR2 YSLEER. The PCR was carried out with 60 Vbeta primers and 13 Jbeta primers. Sequenced by immunoSEQ multiplex PCR; TCRdb stores in-frame clones only, minus some. The sample consists of over 150,000 clones, roughly four fifths of them appearing once. Regarding this clone: Its cognate antigen is unknown.

Sequencing input: PBMCs. The rearrangement links TRBV4-3 to TRBJ2-5, with D perhaps TRBD2 (6 bases). This clonotype was obtained from a boy aged 2 to 9 in good health and CMV-seronegative. CDR3: CASSQDRARGATQYF. The CDR3 DNA reads as TGCGCCAGCAGCCAAGATCGGGCCCGCGGGGCGACCCAGTACTTC.